This T cell receptor beta chain was captured by sequencing in a study of OX40 agonist ivuxolimab in advanced cancers. Study information: It was ivuxolimab, an agonistic anti-OX40 (CD134) antibody, that patients were treated with.

As concerns this clone: The antigen remains undetermined.

Method: immunoSEQ multiplex PCR; TCRdb's copy keeps in-frame clones and lacks some. The table has over 100,000 clones, over 75% seen once. J was trimmed by 10 bases and V by 5 bases; bases with no gene match: 17. The CDR3 loop spans 16 amino acids. Germline loops: CDR1 SGHTA, CDR2 FQGNSA. General study results and limits: Both blood CD4+ and CD8+ T cells showed clonal growth by week 6 at 0.1 to 3.0 mg/kg. In a subset of nonresponders, normalized T-cell clonal expansion was also low.

The sequenced sample was CD4+ or CD8+ T cells sorted from blood, obtained in a trial of the OX40 agonist ivuxolimab. The clonotype originates from an adult with an advanced solid tumor such as melanoma, head and neck, liver or kidney cancer. The chain joins TRBV7-2 to TRBJ2-3, with 8 bases matching TRBD2. DNA for the CDR3: TGTGCCAGCAGCCCACAGTCCGGGGGGGCCCGGTCAGCGCAGTATTTT. This sequence encodes CASSPQSGGARSAQYF.